This TCR beta chain was captured in a study of OX40 agonist ivuxolimab in advanced cancers. This clone was seen a few times. Its specificity is unknown. Profiled with immunoSEQ multiplex PCR; TCRdb holds only in-frame clones, not every one. The sample carries 35,000 to 40,000 clones, about four fifths recorded once. General study findings and limits: In a subset of nonresponders, normalized T-cell clonal expansion was also low. In general, CD8+ T cells held more expanded clones than CD4+ did, on average. Undetermined was the antigen specificity of the expanded peripheral T cells. Dose levels from 0.1 to 3.0 mg/kg saw CD4+ and CD8+ blood T cells expand clonally by week 6.

This TCR was recovered from an adult with an advanced solid tumor such as melanoma, head and neck, liver or kidney cancer. The sample consisted of CD4+ or CD8+ T cells sorted from blood, taken in a trial of the OX40 agonist ivuxolimab.

Here the CDR3 reads CASTGTSGGAGELFF. The CDR3 bases are TGTGCCAGCACGGGAACTAGCGGGGGGGCCGGGGAGCTGTTTTTT. V is TRBV6-5 and J is TRBJ2-2, with 13 bases matching TRBD2. The germline CDR1 and CDR2 sequences are MNHEY and SVGAGI. V trimming: 7 bases; J trimming: 6 bases; junction bases outside the gene matches: 5. The CDR3 runs 15 residues.